The 23 T cell receptor beta chains given below trace back to one sample, sequenced in a study of cytomegalovirus exposure and HLA in healthy donors (dated by TCRdb to between 2016 and 2019). The library was obtained by the immunoSEQ multiplex PCR assay. For the multiplex PCR, a mixture combining 60 forward primers for TCR Vbeta segments and 13 reverse primers for TCR Jbeta segments was used. TCRdb provides this immuneACCESS table in a form limited to in-frame rearrangements. Some clones are lacking; in checked studies, under half of them reflect an unresolved V gene, and why the rest are absent is not known. This sample's table contains roughly 120,000 clones. The ten largest clonotypes hold around 4% of the sample. Sequencing was carried out using PBMCs. Receptors originate from a man younger than 35 in good health and CMV-seronegative.

The genes are TRBV7-6 and TRBJ2-1; 9 bases align to TRBD2. Germline CDR1 reads SGHVS; CDR2 reads FNYEAQ. V dropped 8 bases and J dropped 5; count of bases not matched to a gene: 10. The CDR3 loop spans 15 amino acids. The CDR3 spells CASGKTSGLNNEQFF. The CDR3 region has the DNA TGTGCCAGCGGAAAGACTAGCGGCCTCAACAATGAGCAGTTCTTC. Supplemented by reference TRBV7-6 and TRBJ2-1, the full variable domain reads GAGVSQSPRYKVTKRGQDVALRCDPISGHVSLYWYRQALGQGPEFLTYFNYEAQQDKSGLPNDRFSAERPEGSISTLTIQRTEQRDSAMYRCASGKTSGLNNEQFFGPGTRLTVL.

The genes are TRBV27 and TRBJ1-4; 7 bases match TRBD1. The CDR3 contains 14 residues. Germline loops: CDR1 MNHEY, CDR2 SMNVEV (reference sequence). J lost 4 bases, V lost 7 bases, and 6 bases had no gene match. The CDR3 spells CASKRGHLNEKLFF. The CDR3 DNA follows: TGTGCCAGCAAAAGGGGGCATCTTAATGAAAAACTGTTTTTT.

The V gene is TRBV6-6, the J gene TRBJ1-1, with D perhaps TRBD1 (5 bases). The CDR3 is 14 residues long. Trimming removed 7 bases at V and 6 bases at J, with 18 bases between. Germline CDR1 and CDR2: MNHNY and SVGAGI (reference sequence). The CDR3, as DNA: TGTGCCAGCACCCCCCTTGCAGGGAGGGCTGAAGCTTTCTTT. This gives the protein CASTPLAGRAEAFF.

This chain links TRBV30 with TRBJ2-3, with a possible D match to TRBD2 (7 bases). The CDR3 covers 14 residues. Looked up from germline, CDR1 is GTSNPN and CDR2 is SVGIG (reference sequence). Trimming shortened V by 4 bases and J by 1 base, and 12 bases separated the two germline ends. This chain's CDR3 is CAWTGGAGTDTQYF. As DNA, the CDR3 is TGTGCCTGGACTGGGGGGGCTGGCACAGATACGCAGTATTTT.

The rearrangement joins TRBV7-8 to TRBJ1-1; a possible D gene is TRBD1 (5 bases). Germline CDR1 SGHVS, CDR2 FQNEAQ. With 2 bases removed from V and 3 bases from J, the gap between germline ends came to 7 bases. The CDR3 is made up of 13 amino acids. The CDR3 protein is CASSLLGDTEAFF. The CDR3 DNA sequence: TGTGCCAGCAGCTTATTAGGGGACACTGAAGCTTTCTTT.

The genes are TRBV9 and TRBJ2-2, with 7 positions matching TRBD2. Germline loops: CDR1 SGDLS, CDR2 YYNGEE. This CDR3 comprises 15 residues. J gave up 4 bases and V 0 bases, and 3 bases lay outside the gene matches. CDR3 sequence (DNA): TGTGCCAGCAGCGTAGGCGGGAGCTCCACCGGGGAGCTGTTTTTT. Translated, it gives CASSVGGSSTGELFF.

The gene calls are TRBV6-5 and TRBJ2-5, with D perhaps TRBD1 (5 bases). The length of the CDR3 is 14 residues. Germline values: CDR1 MNHEY, CDR2 SVGAGI. V lost 4 bases and J lost 1, with 10 bases in between. CDR3: CASSFRQSQETQYF. The CDR3 bases are TGTGCCAGCAGTTTTCGACAGAGCCAAGAGACCCAGTACTTC.

The rearrangement links TRBV9 to TRBJ2-7; a weak D match, TRBD2 (5 bases). Trimming removed 2 bases at V and 4 bases at J, with 19 bases between. From germline, CDR1 is SGDLS and CDR2 YYNGEE. The CDR3 extends over 16 amino acids. CDR3 sequence: CASSVNPRARGYEQYF. The CDR3 region has the DNA TGTGCCAGCAGCGTTAACCCCCGGGCCCGGGGATACGAGCAGTACTTC.

CDR3 sequence: CASSLGDRVVWEYGYTF. CDR3 bases: TGCGCCAGCAGCTTAGGGGACAGGGTAGTTTGGGAATATGGCTACACCTTC. The rearrangement links TRBV5-1 to TRBJ1-2; 9 bases fit TRBD1. V was clipped by 2 bases and J by 5 bases; unmatched bases: 13. The CDR3 totals 17 residues. CDR1 is SGHRS and CDR2 is YFSETQ in the germline V gene. The variable domain in full, completed from reference TRBV5-1 and TRBJ1-2, reads KAGVTQTPRYLIKTRGQQVTLSCSPISGHRSVSWYQQTPGQGLQFLFEYFSETQRNKGNFPGRFSGRQFSNSRSEMNVSTLELGDSALYLCASSLGDRVVWEYGYTFGSGTRLTVV.

The chain has TRBV5-1 and TRBJ1-2; 7 nucleotides agree with TRBD1. From germline, CDR1 is SGHRS and CDR2 YFSETQ. The J segment lost 7 bases and the V segment lost 4 bases, leaving 7 bases of the junction unmatched. The CDR3 consists of 13 residues. The CDR3 region has the DNA TGCGCCAGCAGCCCCTCAGGGGGGCGTGGCTACACCTTC. This encodes CASSPSGGRGYTF.

The chain employs TRBV9 and TRBJ2-1; no clear D. Germline V gene sequence: CDR1 SGDLS, CDR2 YYNGEE. This CDR3 comprises 20 residues. V was cut by 0 bases and J by 1 base, with 23 bases left in between. CDR3 loop: CASSVAPRLLFNGSYNEQFF. The CDR3 region has the DNA TGTGCCAGCAGCGTAGCTCCCAGGCTTCTCTTCAATGGGTCCTACAATGAGCAGTTCTTC.

The V call is TRBV5-6, the J call TRBJ1-3; a possible D gene is TRBD1 (5 bases). Germline V gene data show CDR1 as SGHDT and CDR2 as YYEEEE. The CDR3 runs to 16 residues. The V end lost 1 base, the J end lost 0 bases, and 11 bases lay between the germline ends. CDR3 nucleotide sequence: TGTGCCAGCAGCTTGAGCGGGACCCCCTCTGGAAACACCATATATTTT. Encoded protein: CASSLSGTPSGNTIYF.

The genes are TRBV4-2 and TRBJ2-7; D gene uncertain. The germline CDR1 and CDR2 sequences are LGHNA and YNFKEQ. The V end was cut by 1 base, the J end by 1 base, with 8 bases between. CDR3 length equals 14 residues. CDR3 DNA sequence: TGTGCCAGCAGCCAAGCTGTGTCTTCCTACGAGCAGTACTTC. Its translation: CASSQAVSSYEQYF.

The chain carries TRBV29-1 and TRBJ2-1; no definite D call. Germline assignment: CDR1 SQVTM and CDR2 ANQGSEA. The CDR3 runs to 12 residues. Trimming stripped 0 bases from V and 3 bases from J, with 3 bases between. The CDR3 DNA sequence: TGCAGCGTTGAAGACAGCTACAATGAGCAGTTCTTC. Amino acid sequence: CSVEDSYNEQFF.

The chain combines TRBV5-1 with TRBJ2-5, with D possibly matching TRBD1 (6 bases). V lost 1 base and J lost 5, with 9 bases in between. The CDR3 has 13 residues. Germline CDR1 reads SGHRS; CDR2 reads YFSETQ. The chain's CDR3 is CASSLTGMETQYF. CDR3 nucleotides: TGCGCCAGCAGCTTGACAGGGATGGAGACCCAGTACTTC.

In nucleotides, the CDR3 is TGTGCCAGCAGTTACTCTGAAGGGGGCGGGTACGAGCAGTACTTC. This codes for CASSYSEGGGYEQYF. The chain combines TRBV6-5 with TRBJ2-5; 7 nucleotides match TRBD1. The tail of the sequence fits TRBJ2-7 better, so the J call may be wrong. This CDR3 contains 15 residues. Germline CDR1 MNHEY, CDR2 SVGAGI.

The V call is TRBV12-1, the J call TRBJ2-5; the table's D call, TRBD2, has no DNA check behind it. The assigned J gene may be wrong: the sequence end matches TRBJ2-7 better. TRBV12-1 is flagged as a pseudogene. The CDR3 consists of 15 residues. The CDR3 here is CASSPTPGGSYEQYF. The CDR3 region has the DNA TGTGCCAGCAGCCCGACCCCGGGGGGATCCTACGAGCAGTACTTC.

CDR3 amino acids: CASSLAPGTLTYEQYF. The CDR3 DNA follows: TGTGCCAGCAGCTTAGCCCCCGGGACACTAACCTACGAGCAGTACTTC. The chain couples TRBV7-8 to TRBJ2-7, with D possibly TRBD1 on 6 matching bases. The CDR3 runs to 16 residues. CDR1 SGHVS and CDR2 FQNEAQ come from the germline V gene. The germline V and J ends were trimmed by 0 bases and 2 bases, with 14 bases remaining between them.

The V call is TRBV28, the J call TRBJ1-2, with a possible D match to TRBD1 (5 bases). Trimming took off 7 bases at V and 5 bases at J, with 29 bases between the two ends. The CDR3 is 18 amino acids. Germline CDR1 MDHEN, CDR2 SYDVKM. The CDR3 is CASTLGWQGGGIGYGYTF. CDR3 DNA: TGTGCCAGCACTCTGGGGTGGCAGGGCGGTGGTATAGGATATGGCTACACCTTC.

The chain has TRBV15 and TRBJ1-6; D ambiguous. In germline, CDR1 is LNHNV, CDR2 YYDKDF (reference sequence). The V end lost 0 bases, the J end lost 8 bases, and 8 bases lay between the germline ends. This CDR3 is built from 14 residues. CDR3 bases: TGTGCCACCAGCAGAGACCGCGGGTATTCACCCCTCCACTTT. Its translation is CATSRDRGYSPLHF.

The chain recombines TRBV28 with TRBJ2-7, with D perhaps matching TRBD1 (6 bases). Germline V gives CDR1 MDHEN, CDR2 SYDVKM. The CDR3 loop spans 14 amino acids. V lost 3 bases and J lost 2, with 11 bases in between. DNA for the CDR3: TGTGCCAGCAGTTTGAACAGGGTAACCTACGAGCAGTACTTC. Encoded protein: CASSLNRVTYEQYF.

The gene calls are TRBV19 and TRBJ1-3; D unclear. Looked up from germline, CDR1 is LNHDA and CDR2 is SQIVND (reference sequence). This CDR3 has 14 amino acids. Trimming left V 5 bases short and J 4 bases short, with 12 bases between. The DNA of the CDR3 is TGTGCCAGTAGTCCCCCCCGGGGAGGAAACACCATATATTTT. It specifies CASSPPRGGNTIYF.

The J gene is TRBJ2-7, the V gene TRBV5-4; D is possibly TRBD2 (6 bases). Germline V gene sequence: CDR1 SGHNT, CDR2 YYREEE (reference sequence). Trimming took off 0 bases at V and 3 bases at J, with 13 bases between the two ends. CDR3 length: 15 residues. The CDR3 here is CASSLDLGSVYEQYF. The CDR3 nucleotides are TGTGCCAGCAGCTTGGATCTCGGGAGTGTCTACGAGCAGTACTTC.